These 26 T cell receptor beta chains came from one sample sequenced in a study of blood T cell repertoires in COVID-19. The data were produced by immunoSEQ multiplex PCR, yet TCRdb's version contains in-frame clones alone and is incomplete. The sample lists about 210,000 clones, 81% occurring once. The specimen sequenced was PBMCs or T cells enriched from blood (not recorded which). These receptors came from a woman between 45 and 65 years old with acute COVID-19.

The CDR3 region is CASSPWTSGRVNEQFF. CDR3 coding DNA: TGTGCCAGTAGTCCCTGGACTAGCGGGAGGGTCAATGAGCAGTTCTTC. V gene TRBV19 combines with J gene TRBJ2-1; 15 bases align to TRBD2. Trimming took 5 bases from V and 6 from J; bases not matched to a gene: 5. The germline gives CDR1 LNHDA, CDR2 SQIVND (reference sequence). The CDR3 extends over 16 amino acids.

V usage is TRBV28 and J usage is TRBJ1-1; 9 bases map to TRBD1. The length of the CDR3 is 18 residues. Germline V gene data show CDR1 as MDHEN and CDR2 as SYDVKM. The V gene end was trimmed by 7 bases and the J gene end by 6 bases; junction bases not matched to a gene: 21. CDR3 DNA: TGTGCCAGCACCACGAACCGGGACAGGGTAACCCAAAGGGCTGAAGCTTTCTTT. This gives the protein CASTTNRDRVTQRAEAFF.

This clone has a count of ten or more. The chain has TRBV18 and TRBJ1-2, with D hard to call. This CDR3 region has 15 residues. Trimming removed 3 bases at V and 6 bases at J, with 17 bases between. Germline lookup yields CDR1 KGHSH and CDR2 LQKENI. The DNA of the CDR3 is TGTGCCAGCTCACCCCTCGGTGGTCTGTCCGATGGCTACACCTTC. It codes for CASSPLGGLSDGYTF.

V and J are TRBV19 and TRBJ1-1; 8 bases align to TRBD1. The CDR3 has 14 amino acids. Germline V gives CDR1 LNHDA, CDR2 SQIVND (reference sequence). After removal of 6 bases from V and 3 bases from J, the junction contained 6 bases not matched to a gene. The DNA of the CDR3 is TGTGCCAGTAGCCGGGACAGGAGGTACACTGAAGCTTTCTTT. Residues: CASSRDRRYTEAFF.

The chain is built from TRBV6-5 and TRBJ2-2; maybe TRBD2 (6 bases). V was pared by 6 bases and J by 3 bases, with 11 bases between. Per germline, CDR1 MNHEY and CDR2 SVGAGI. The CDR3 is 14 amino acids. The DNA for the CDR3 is TGTGCCAGCAGCATTAGCGGCTACACCGGGGAGCTGTTTTTT. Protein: CASSISGYTGELFF.

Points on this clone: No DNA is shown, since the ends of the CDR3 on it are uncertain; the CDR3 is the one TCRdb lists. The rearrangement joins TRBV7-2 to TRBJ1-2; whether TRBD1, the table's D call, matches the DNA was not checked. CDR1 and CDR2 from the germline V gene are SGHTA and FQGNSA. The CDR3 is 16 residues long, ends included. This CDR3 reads CASSLVFSGQGLSYTF.

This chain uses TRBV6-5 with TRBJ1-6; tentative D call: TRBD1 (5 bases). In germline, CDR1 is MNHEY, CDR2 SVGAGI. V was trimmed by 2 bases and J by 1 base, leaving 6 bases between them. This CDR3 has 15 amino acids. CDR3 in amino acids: CASSYQGSYNSPLHF. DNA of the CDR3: TGTGCCAGCAGTTACCAGGGATCCTATAATTCACCCCTCCACTTT.

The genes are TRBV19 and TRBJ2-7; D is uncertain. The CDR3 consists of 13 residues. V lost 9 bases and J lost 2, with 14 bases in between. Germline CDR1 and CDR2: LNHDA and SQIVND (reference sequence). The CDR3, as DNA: TGTGCCAGCGTAGACACCACCACCTACGAGCAGTACTTC. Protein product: CASVDTTTYEQYF. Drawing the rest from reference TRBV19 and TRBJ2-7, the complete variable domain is DGGITQSPKYLFRKEGQNVTLSCEQNLNHDAMYWYRQDPGQGLRLIYYSQIVNDFQKGDIAEGYSVSREKKESFPLTVTSAQKNPTAFYLCASVDTTTYEQYFGPGTRLTVT.

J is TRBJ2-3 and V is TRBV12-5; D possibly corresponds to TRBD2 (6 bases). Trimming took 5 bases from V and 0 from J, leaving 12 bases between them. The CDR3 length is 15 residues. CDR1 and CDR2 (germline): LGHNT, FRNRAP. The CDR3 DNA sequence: TGTGCTAGTGGTCCGCAGGGACTTAGCACAGATACGCAGTATTTT. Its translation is CASGPQGLSTDTQYF.

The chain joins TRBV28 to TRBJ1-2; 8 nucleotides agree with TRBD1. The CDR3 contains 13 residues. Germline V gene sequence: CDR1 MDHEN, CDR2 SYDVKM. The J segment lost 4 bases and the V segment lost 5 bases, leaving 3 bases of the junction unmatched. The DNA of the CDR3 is TGTGCCAGCAGTATAGGACAGGGCTATGGCTACACCTTC. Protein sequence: CASSIGQGYGYTF.

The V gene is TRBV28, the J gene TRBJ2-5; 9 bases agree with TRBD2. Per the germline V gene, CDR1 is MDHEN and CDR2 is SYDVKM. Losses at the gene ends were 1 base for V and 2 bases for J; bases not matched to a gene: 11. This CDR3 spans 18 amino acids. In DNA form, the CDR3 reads TGTGCCAGCAGTTTATTCGCCGTACTAGCGGGCATACAAGAGACCCAGTACTTC. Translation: CASSLFAVLAGIQETQYF.

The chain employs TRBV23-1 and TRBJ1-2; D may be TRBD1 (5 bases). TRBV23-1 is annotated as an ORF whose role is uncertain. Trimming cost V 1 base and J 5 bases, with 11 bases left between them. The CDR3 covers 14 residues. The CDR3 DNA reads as TGCGCCAGCAGTCAATGGGGCAAGCAGTATGGCTACACCTTC. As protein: CASSQWGKQYGYTF.

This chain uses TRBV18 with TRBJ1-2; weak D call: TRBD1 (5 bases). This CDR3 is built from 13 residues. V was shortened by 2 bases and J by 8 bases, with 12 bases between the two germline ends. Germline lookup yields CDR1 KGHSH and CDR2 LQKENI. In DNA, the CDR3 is TGTGCCAGCTCACCAGGGGGGACGAACGGCTACACCTTC. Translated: CASSPGGTNGYTF.

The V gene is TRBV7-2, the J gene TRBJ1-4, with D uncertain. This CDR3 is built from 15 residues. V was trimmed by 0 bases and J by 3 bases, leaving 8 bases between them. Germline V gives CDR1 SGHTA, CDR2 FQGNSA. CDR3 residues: CASSLAAVSNEKLFF. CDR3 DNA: TGTGCCAGCAGCTTAGCGGCCGTATCTAATGAAAAACTGTTTTTT.

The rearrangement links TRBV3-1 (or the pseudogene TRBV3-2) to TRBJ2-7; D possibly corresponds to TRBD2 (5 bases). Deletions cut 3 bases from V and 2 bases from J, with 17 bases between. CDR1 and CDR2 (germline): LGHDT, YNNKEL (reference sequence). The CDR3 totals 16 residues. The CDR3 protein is CASSHSGRLNAYEQYF. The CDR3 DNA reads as TGTGCCAGCAGCCATTCGGGGAGACTTAATGCCTACGAGCAGTACTTC.

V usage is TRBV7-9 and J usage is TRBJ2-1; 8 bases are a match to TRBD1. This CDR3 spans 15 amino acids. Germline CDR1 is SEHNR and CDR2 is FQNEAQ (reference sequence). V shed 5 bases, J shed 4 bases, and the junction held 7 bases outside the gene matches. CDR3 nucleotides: TGTGCCAGCAGCCCTTCGGGACAGGCGTACAATGAGCAGTTCTTC. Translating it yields CASSPSGQAYNEQFF. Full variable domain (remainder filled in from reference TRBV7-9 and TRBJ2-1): DTGVSQNPRHKITKRGQNVTFRCDPISEHNRLYWYRQTLGQGPEFLTYFQNEAQLEKSRLLSDRFSAERPKGSFSTLEIQRTEQGDSAMYLCASSPSGQAYNEQFFGPGTRLTVL.

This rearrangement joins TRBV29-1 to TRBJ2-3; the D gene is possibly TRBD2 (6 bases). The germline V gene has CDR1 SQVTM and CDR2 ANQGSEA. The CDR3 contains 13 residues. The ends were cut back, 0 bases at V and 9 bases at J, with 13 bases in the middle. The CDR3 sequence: CSVEDQGGVTQYF. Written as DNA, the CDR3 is TGCAGCGTTGAAGATCAGGGCGGGGTGACGCAGTATTTT.

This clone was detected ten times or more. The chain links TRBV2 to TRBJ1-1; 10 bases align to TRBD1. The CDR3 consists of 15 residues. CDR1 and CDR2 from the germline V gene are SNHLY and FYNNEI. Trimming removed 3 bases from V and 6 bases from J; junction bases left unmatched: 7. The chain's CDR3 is CASSDDRGPGAEAFF. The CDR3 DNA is TGTGCCAGCAGTGACGACAGGGGGCCGGGGGCTGAAGCTTTCTTT. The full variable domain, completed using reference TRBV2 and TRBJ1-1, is EPEVTQTPSHQVTQMGQEVILRCVPISNHLYFYWYRQILGQKVEFLVSFYNNEISEKSEIFDDQFSVERPDGSNFTLKIRSTKLEDSAMYFCASSDDRGPGAEAFFGQGTRLTVV.

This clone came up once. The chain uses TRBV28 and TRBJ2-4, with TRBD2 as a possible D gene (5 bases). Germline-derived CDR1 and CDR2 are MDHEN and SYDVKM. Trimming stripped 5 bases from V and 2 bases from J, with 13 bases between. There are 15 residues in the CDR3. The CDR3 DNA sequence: TGTGCCAGCAGTACCCCCGGGGTAACCAAAAACATTCAGTACTTC. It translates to CASSTPGVTKNIQYF.

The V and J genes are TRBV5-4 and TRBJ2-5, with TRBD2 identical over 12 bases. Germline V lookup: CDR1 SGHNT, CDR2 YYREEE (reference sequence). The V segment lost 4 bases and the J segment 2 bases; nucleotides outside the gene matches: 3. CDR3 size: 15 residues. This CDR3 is CASSLGTSGQETQYF. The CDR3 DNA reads TGTGCCAGCAGCCTAGGGACTAGCGGGCAAGAGACCCAGTACTTC.

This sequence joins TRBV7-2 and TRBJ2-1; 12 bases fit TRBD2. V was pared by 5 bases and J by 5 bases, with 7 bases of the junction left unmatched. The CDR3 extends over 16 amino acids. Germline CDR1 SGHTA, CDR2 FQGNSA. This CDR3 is CASSAPGLAGHNEQFF. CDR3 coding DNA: TGTGCCAGCAGCGCTCCGGGACTAGCGGGTCACAATGAGCAGTTCTTC.

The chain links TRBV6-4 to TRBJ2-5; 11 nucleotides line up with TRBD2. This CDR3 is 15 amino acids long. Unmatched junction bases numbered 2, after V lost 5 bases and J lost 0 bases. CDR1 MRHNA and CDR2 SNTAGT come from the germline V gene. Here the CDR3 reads CASSRTSGYQETQYF. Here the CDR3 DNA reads TGTGCCAGCAGTCGGACTAGCGGGTACCAAGAGACCCAGTACTTC.

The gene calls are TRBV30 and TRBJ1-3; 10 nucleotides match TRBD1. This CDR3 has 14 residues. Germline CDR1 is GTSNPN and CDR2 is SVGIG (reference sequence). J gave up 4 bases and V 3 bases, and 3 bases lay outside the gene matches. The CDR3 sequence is CAWRGTGAGNTIYF. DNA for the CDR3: TGTGCCTGGAGGGGGACAGGGGCAGGAAACACCATATATTTT.

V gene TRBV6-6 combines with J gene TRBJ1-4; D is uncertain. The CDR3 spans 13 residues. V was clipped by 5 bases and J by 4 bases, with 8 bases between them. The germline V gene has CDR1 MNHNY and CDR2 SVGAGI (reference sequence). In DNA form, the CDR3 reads TGTGCCAGCAGTCGGGCCATTAATGAAAAACTGTTTTTT. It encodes CASSRAINEKLFF.

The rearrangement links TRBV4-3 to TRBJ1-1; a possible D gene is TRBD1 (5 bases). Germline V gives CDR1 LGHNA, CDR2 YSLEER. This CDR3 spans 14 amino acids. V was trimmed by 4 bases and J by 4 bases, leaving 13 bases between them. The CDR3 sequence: CASSLQASVTEAFF. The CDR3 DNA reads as TGCGCCAGCAGCCTACAGGCCAGTGTCACTGAAGCTTTCTTT.

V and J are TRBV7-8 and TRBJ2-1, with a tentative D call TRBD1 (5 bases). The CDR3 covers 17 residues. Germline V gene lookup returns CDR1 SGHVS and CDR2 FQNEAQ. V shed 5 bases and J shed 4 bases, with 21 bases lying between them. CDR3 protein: CASSLPPERGLYNEQFF. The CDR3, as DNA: TGTGCCAGCAGCCTACCCCCGGAAAGGGGTTTGTACAATGAGCAGTTCTTC.